This T cell receptor (beta chain) was sequenced for a study of OX40 agonist ivuxolimab in advanced cancers. Sampled blood was obtained at baseline, cycle 4 day 1, and cycle 7 day 1. Trimming took off 4 bases at V and 5 bases at J, with 8 bases between the two ends. There are 12 residues in the CDR3. Germline V gene sequence: CDR1 SNHLY, CDR2 FYNNEI. Some clones are missing from TCRdb's copy, which holds only in-frame ones; the method was immunoSEQ multiplex PCR. Found here are some 73,000 clones, more than 85% of them singletons; the top ten hold roughly 8%. The chain has TRBV2 and TRBJ2-5; no clear D gene. Sequencing was performed on CD4+ or CD8+ T cells sorted from blood, taken in a trial of the OX40 agonist ivuxolimab. The TCR sequence derives from an adult with an advanced solid tumor such as melanoma, head and neck, liver or kidney cancer. The CDR3 loop is CASSGPSETQYF. Written as DNA, the CDR3 is TGTGCCAGCAGTGGCCCGTCGGAGACCCAGTACTTC.